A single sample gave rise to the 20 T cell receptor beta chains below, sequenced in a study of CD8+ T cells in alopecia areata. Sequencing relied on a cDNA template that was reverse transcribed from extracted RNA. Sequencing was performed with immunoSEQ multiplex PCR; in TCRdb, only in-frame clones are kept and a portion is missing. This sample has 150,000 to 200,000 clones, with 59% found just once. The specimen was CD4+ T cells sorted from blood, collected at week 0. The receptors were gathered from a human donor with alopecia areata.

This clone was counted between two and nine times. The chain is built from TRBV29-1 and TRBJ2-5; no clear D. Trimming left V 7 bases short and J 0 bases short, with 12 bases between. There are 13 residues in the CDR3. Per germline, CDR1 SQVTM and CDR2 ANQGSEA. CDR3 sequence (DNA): TGCAGCGGAGAATTACGAAACCAAGAGACCCAGTACTTC. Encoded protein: CSGELRNQETQYF. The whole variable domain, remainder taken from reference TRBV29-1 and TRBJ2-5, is SAVISQKPSRDICQRGTSLTIQCQVDSQVTMMFWYRQQPGQSLTLIATANQGSEATYESGFVIDKFPISRPNLTFSTLTVSNMSPEDSSIYLCSGELRNQETQYFGPGTRLLVL.

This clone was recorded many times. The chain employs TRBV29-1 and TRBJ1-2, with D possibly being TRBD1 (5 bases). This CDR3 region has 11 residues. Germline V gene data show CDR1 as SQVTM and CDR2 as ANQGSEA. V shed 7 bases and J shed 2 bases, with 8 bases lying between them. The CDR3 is CSATDNYGYTF. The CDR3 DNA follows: TGCAGCGCGACAGACAACTATGGCTACACCTTC.

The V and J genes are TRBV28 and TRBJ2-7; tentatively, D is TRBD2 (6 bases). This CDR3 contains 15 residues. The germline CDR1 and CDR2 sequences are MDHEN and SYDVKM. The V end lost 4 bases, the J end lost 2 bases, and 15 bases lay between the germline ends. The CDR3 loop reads CASSSLEGRTYEQYF. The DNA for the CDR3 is TGTGCCAGCAGTTCCCTGGAGGGAAGGACCTACGAGCAGTACTTC.

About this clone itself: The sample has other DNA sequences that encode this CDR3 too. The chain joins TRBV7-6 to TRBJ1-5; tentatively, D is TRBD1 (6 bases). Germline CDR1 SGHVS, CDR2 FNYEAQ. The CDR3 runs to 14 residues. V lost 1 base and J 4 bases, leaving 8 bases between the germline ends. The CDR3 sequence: CASSLGQGNQPQHF. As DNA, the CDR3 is TGTGCCAGCAGCTTAGGGCAGGGGAATCAGCCCCAGCATTTT.

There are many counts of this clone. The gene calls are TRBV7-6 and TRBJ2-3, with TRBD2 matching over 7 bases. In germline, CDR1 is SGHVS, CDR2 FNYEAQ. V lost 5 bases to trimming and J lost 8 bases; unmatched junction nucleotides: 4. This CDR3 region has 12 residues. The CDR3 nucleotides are TGTGCCAGCAGCCGGCCGGGGGGTACGCAGTATTTT. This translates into CASSRPGGTQYF.

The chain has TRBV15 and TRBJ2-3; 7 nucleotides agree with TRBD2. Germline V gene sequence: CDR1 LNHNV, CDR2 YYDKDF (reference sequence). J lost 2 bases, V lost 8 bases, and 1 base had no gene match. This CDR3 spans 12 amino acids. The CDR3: CATGGDTDTQYF. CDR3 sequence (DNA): TGTGCCACCGGGGGGGACACAGATACGCAGTATTTT.

As DNA, the CDR3 is TGTGCCAGCAGCACCCCCAGGGGGCTTTTCACCTTC. The encoded protein is CASSTPRGLFTF. The chain links TRBV5-6 to TRBJ1-2; 8 bases are a match to TRBD1. Germline-derived CDR1 and CDR2 are SGHDT and YYEEEE. The CDR3 contains 12 residues. Germline trimming cut 4 bases from V and 13 bases from J; bases unmatched to any gene: 9.

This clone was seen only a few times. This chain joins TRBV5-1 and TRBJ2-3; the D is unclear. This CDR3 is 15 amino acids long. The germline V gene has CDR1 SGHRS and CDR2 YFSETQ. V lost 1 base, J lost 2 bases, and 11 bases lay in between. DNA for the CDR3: TGCGCCAGCAGCTTGCTAGGCCAGATCACAGATACGCAGTATTTT. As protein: CASSLLGQITDTQYF.

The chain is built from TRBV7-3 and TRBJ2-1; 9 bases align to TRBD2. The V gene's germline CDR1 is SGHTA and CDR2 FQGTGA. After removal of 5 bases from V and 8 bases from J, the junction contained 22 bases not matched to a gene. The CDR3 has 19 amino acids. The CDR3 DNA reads TGTGCCAGCAGCCTAGAGGCCGACTCGCGGGGGGGCCGTCGATATGAGCAGTTCTTC. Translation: CASSLEADSRGGRRYEQFF.

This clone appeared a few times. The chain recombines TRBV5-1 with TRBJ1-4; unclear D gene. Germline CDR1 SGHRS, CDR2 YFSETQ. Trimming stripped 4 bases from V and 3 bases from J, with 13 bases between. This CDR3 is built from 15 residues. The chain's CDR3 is CASSPRRAANEKLFF. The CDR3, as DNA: TGCGCCAGCAGCCCACGGCGTGCGGCTAATGAAAAACTGTTTTTT.

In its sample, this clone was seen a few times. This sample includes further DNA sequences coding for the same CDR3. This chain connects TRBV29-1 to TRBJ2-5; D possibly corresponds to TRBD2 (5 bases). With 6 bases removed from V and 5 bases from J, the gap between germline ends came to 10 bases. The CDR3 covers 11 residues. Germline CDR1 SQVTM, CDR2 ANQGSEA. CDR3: CSVGRGETQYF. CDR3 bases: TGCAGCGTAGGAAGAGGGGAGACCCAGTACTTC.

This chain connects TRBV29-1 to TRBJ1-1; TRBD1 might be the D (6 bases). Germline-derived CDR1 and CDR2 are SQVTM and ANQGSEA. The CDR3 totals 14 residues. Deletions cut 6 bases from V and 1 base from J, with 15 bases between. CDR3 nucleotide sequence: TGCAGCGTCGCGATACCGGGACAGAACACTGAAGCTTTCTTT. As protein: CSVAIPGQNTEAFF.

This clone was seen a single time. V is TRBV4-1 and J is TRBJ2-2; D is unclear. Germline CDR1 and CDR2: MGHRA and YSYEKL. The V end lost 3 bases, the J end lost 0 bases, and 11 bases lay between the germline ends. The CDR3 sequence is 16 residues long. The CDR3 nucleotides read TGCGCCAGCAGCCAGACTCTTAGGGCGAACACCGGGGAGCTGTTTTTT. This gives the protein CASSQTLRANTGELFF.

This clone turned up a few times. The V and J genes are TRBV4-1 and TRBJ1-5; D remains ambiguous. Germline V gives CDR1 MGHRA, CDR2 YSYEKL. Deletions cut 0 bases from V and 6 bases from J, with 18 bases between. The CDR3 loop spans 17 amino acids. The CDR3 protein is CASSQEVGRGGGQPQHF. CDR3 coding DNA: TGCGCCAGCAGCCAAGAAGTGGGTCGGGGTGGAGGTCAGCCCCAGCATTTT.

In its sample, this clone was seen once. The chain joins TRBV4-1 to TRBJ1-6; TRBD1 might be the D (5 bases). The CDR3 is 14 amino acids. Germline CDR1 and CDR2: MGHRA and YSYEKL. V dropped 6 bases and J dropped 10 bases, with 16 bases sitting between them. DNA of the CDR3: TGCGCCAGCAGGGATGGGGCAGGGAACTCACCCCTCCACTTT. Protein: CASRDGAGNSPLHF.

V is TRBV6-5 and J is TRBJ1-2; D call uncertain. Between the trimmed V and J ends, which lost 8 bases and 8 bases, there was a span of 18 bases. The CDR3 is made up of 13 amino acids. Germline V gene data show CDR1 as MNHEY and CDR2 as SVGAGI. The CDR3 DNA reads TGTGCCAGCGCTAGCAGCCCGGCAGGCGGCTACACCTTC. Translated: CASASSPAGGYTF.

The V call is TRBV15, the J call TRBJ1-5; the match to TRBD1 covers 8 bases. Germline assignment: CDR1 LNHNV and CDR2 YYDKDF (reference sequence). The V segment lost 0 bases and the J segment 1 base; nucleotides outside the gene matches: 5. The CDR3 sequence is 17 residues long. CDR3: CATSREWGTGSNQPQHF. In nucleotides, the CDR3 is TGTGCCACCAGCAGAGAATGGGGGACAGGAAGCAATCAGCCCCAGCATTTT.

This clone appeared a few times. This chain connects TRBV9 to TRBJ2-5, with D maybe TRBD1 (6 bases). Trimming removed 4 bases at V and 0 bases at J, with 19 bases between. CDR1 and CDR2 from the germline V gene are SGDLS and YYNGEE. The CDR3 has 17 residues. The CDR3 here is CASSSLGAGTYQETQYF. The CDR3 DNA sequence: TGTGCCAGCAGCTCCTTGGGGGCAGGGACGTACCAAGAGACCCAGTACTTC. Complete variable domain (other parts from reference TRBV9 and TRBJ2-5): DSGVTQTPKHLITATGQRVTLRCSPRSGDLSVYWYQQSLDQGLQFLIQYYNGEERAKGNILERFSAQQFPDLHSELNLSSLELGDSALYFCASSSLGAGTYQETQYFGPGTRLLVL.

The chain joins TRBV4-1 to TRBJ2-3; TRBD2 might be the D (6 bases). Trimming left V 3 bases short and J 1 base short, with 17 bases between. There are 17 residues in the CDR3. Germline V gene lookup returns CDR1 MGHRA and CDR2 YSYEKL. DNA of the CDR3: TGCGCCAGCAGCCAGTCCCGGGACTCTAGAGGCACAGATACGCAGTATTTT. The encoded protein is CASSQSRDSRGTDTQYF.

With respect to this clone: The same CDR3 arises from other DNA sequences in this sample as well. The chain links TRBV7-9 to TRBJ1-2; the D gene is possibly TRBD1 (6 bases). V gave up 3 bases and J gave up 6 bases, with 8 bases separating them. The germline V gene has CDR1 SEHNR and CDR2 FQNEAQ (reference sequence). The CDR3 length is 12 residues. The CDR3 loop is CASSFGGDGYTF. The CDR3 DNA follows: TGTGCCAGCAGCTTCGGGGGCGATGGCTACACCTTC.